Listed here are 10 T cell receptor beta chains from one sample, sequenced in a study of T cell responses to AZD1222 COVID-19 vaccine. This table comes from immunoSEQ multiplex PCR, and its TCRdb copy is limited to in-frame clones, with some not included. The sample gives about 73,000 clones, about 90% of which show up once; about 1.3% is in the top ten. Here the sequenced sample was peripheral blood, taken 28 days after the second AZD1222 dose. These receptors originate from an adult who received the AZD1222 COVID-19 vaccine.

V is TRBV6-1 and J is TRBJ1-2; D is uncertain. V was shortened by 1 base and J by 8 bases, with 11 bases between the two germline ends. This CDR3 spans 13 amino acids. The germline gives CDR1 MNHNS, CDR2 SASEGT. CDR3 in DNA: TGTGCCAGCAGTGAAGGAGGAGGAAGCGGCTACACCTTC. Translating gives CASSEGGGSGYTF.

This rearrangement joins TRBV27 to TRBJ2-7; tentatively, D is TRBD2 (5 bases). This CDR3 contains 14 residues. V was pared by 4 bases and J by 2 bases, with 12 bases between. Germline CDR1 MNHEY, CDR2 SMNVEV (reference sequence). CDR3 protein: CASSWTSRTYEQYF. The CDR3 DNA follows: TGTGCCAGCAGTTGGACTTCCCGCACCTACGAGCAGTACTTC.

The chain uses TRBV6-5 and TRBJ2-3; 7 nucleotides align to TRBD1. The V gene end was trimmed by 4 bases and the J gene end by 0 bases; junction bases not matched to a gene: 7. Per the germline V gene, CDR1 is MNHEY and CDR2 is SVGAGI. CDR3 length: 16 amino acids. CDR3 residues: CASSSTTGPSTDTQYF. The CDR3 DNA is TGTGCCAGCAGTTCCACGACAGGGCCAAGCACAGATACGCAGTATTTT.

The chain joins TRBV5-5 to TRBJ1-5, with TRBD1 identical over 7 bases. CDR1 and CDR2 (germline): SGHKS, YYEKEE (reference sequence). V dropped 0 bases and J dropped 3; count of bases not matched to a gene: 3. The CDR3 extends over 15 amino acids. The CDR3 bases are TGTGCCAGCAGCTTGGAAGGGGGCGTCAATCAGCCCCAGCATTTT. The encoded protein is CASSLEGGVNQPQHF.

V usage is TRBV6-5 and J usage is TRBJ1-3; D not resolved. CDR3 length: 16 amino acids. Trimming removed 2 bases from V and 0 bases from J, with 11 bases in between. Germline assignment: CDR1 MNHEY and CDR2 SVGAGI. The CDR3 coding sequence is TGTGCCAGCAGTTACCGGTCGGAGACCTCTGGAAACACCATATATTTT. Protein: CASSYRSETSGNTIYF.

The chain employs TRBV5-1 and TRBJ1-6; 9 bases match TRBD1. This CDR3 region has 15 residues. Germline CDR1 reads SGHRS; CDR2 reads YFSETQ. V trimming: 4 bases; J trimming: 7 bases; junction bases outside the gene matches: 6. For the CDR3, the DNA is TGCGCCAGCAGCGGTTCGGGACAGGGCAATTCACCCCTCCACTTT. Amino acids: CASSGSGQGNSPLHF.

The chain uses TRBV12-3 or TRBV12-4 and TRBJ2-1; a possible D gene is TRBD2 (5 bases). CDR3 length: 12 amino acids. V was clipped by 7 bases and J by 4 bases, with 8 bases between them. CDR3 coding DNA: TGTGCCAGCAACGGACTTTACAATGAGCAGTTCTTC. Protein product: CASNGLYNEQFF.

The genes are TRBV19 and TRBJ2-3; 8 positions match TRBD1. With V trimmed by 3 bases and J by 4 bases, 12 bases remained unmatched. The V gene's germline CDR1 is LNHDA and CDR2 SQIVND (reference sequence). The CDR3 is made up of 17 amino acids. CDR3 in DNA: TGTGCCAGTAGTATTAGGCCCAGGGGGCGAGGCGCAGATACGCAGTATTTT. Translating gives CASSIRPRGRGADTQYF.

The rearrangement links TRBV9 to TRBJ2-5; 9 positions agree with TRBD1. The CDR3 runs to 16 residues. CDR1 and CDR2 (germline): SGDLS, YYNGEE. J was trimmed by 5 bases and V by 0 bases; bases with no gene match: 8. In DNA, the CDR3 is TGTGCCAGCAGCGTAGCTACGGGACAGGGAGGCGAGACCCAGTACTTC. Translating it yields CASSVATGQGGETQYF.

This chain joins TRBV24-1 and TRBJ1-4, with D possibly TRBD1 on 5 matching bases. The length of the CDR3 is 14 residues. CDR1 KGHDR and CDR2 SFDVKD come from the germline V gene. Trimming removed 3 bases at V and 8 bases at J, with 12 bases between. The CDR3 is CATSDTRESEKLFF. In nucleotides, the CDR3 is TGTGCCACCAGTGATACCAGGGAGTCAGAAAAACTGTTTTTT.